This TCR beta chain was captured by sequencing in a study of T cell responses to AZD1222 COVID-19 vaccine. Study-level results: No day 14 peak samples; only post-peak repertoires were characterized. Targets within unmutated variant regions were reportedly found for nearly half of spike-specific TCRs. The donor group comprised mostly white British people and more females; the analysis possibly underestimated clonal diversity.

The V gene's germline CDR1 is MNHEY and CDR2 SVGAGI. With V trimmed by 0 bases and J by 5 bases, 5 bases remained unmatched. The CDR3 has 15 residues. This clone showed up just a few times. Its antigen is not identified. Assay used: immunoSEQ multiplex PCR; TCRdb lists only in-frame clones, some missing. The table includes 100,000 to 150,000 clones, about 89% detected once. This rearrangement joins TRBV6-5 to TRBJ2-3; 7 positions match TRBD2. Sequenced material: peripheral blood, taken on day 0 of AZD1222 vaccination. This sequence was found in an adult in good health. The chain's CDR3 is CASSYSVAGEDTQYF. CDR3 DNA: TGTGCCAGCAGTTACTCGGTCGCGGGGGAAGATACGCAGTATTTT.